This T cell receptor (beta chain) appears in the sequencing data of a study of beta chain features in type 1 diabetes. Study in general: Cell yields, gender and age were similar in healthy donors and patients.

A single heparinised draw of approximately 110 mL on average was taken per donor. Via the markers CD45RO/CCR7/CD25/CD127/CD95/CD27, stem cell-like memory, regulatory, central memory and naive CD4+ cells were sorted. What was sequenced were expressed TCRB transcripts, since all of the isolated RNA had been reverse transcribed. Libraries were prepared by immunoSEQ multiplex PCR; TCRdb keeps only in-frame clonotypes and omits some of them. The data contain about 740,000 clones, about an eighth of them singletons. Germline values: CDR1 MNHNY, CDR2 SVGAGI (reference sequence). Trimming removed 2 bases at V and 1 base at J, with 11 bases between. The CDR3 consists of 15 residues. This clone was found a few times. Its specificity is unknown. Whole-study results and caveats: There was a moderate but significant shortening of TCRB CDR3s in all four CD4+ subsets of Type 1 diabetes patients. The naive, central memory and Treg TCRB repertoires of patients appeared to be more similar to one another than those of healthy donors.

The TCR sequence derives from a man aged 18 to 29 with type 1 diabetes. Sequencing used naive CD4+ T cells from blood. V is TRBV6-6 and J is TRBJ1-1; D unresolved. The CDR3: CASSYTGRTNTEAFF. The CDR3 nucleotides are TGTGCCAGCAGTTACACCGGCAGAACGAACACTGAAGCTTTCTTT.